The table lists the clone carrying this TCR beta chain with many counts. What it binds is not known. The data were taken from a study of blood T cells in healthy people across ages. Findings and limits, study-wide: Diversity figures based on one million T cells were deemed too low. TCR beta diversity tracked closely with naive T cell percentage. Age brought a roughly linear fall in TCR beta diversity measured per million T cells.

V was clipped by 7 bases and J by 5 bases; unmatched bases: 9. This CDR3 spans 13 amino acids. From germline, CDR1 is SQVTM and CDR2 ANQGSEA. Total RNA was extracted at no less than 6 micrograms per sample. PCR was performed a second time for roughly 7 to 12 cycles using a sample-barcoded 5' primer and a J-beta primer mix. MiXCR, run by TCRdb on the 5' RACE reads, gives a single entry per CDR3 protein. The sample consists of 1.8 million or so distinct CDR3 sequences, roughly 43% of them appearing once. This clonotype was sampled from a human donor in good health. The rearrangement uses TRBV29-1 and TRBJ2-5, with 8 bases identical to TRBD2. Sample: blood. The DNA for the CDR3 is TGCAGCGACACGGGGGGGGTAATGGAGACCCAGTACTTC. Its translation is CSDTGGVMETQYF.